The 14 T cell receptor beta chains listed next were all sequenced from one sample in a study of OX40 agonist ivuxolimab in advanced cancers. TCRdb keeps only in-frame clones here, not all; method: immunoSEQ multiplex PCR. Of 100,000 to 150,000 clones listed, 85% to 95% are singletons. The source material was CD4+ or CD8+ T cells sorted from blood, sampled in a trial of the OX40 agonist ivuxolimab. Receptors were obtained from an adult with an advanced solid tumor such as melanoma, head and neck, liver or kidney cancer.

The chain combines TRBV6-5 with TRBJ1-2, with 10 bases identical to TRBD1. Germline V gene lookup returns CDR1 MNHEY and CDR2 SVGAGI. V was pared by 6 bases and J by 7 bases, with 8 bases of the junction left unmatched. The CDR3 totals 14 residues. As DNA, the CDR3 is TGTGCCAGCAGGGGACAGGGGTTAGTAGGTGGCTACACCTTC. It encodes CASRGQGLVGGYTF.

The rearrangement uses TRBV28 and TRBJ1-1; 7 nucleotides match TRBD1. Germline values: CDR1 MDHEN, CDR2 SYDVKM. The CDR3 has 15 amino acids. With V trimmed by 5 bases and J by 5 bases, 11 bases remained unmatched. Here the CDR3 reads CASSSPQGVLTEAFF. CDR3 DNA sequence: TGTGCCAGCAGTAGTCCGCAGGGGGTACTTACTGAAGCTTTCTTT.

The rearrangement joins TRBV19 to TRBJ2-1, with D perhaps matching TRBD1 (6 bases). The CDR3 is 13 residues long. Trimming stripped 4 bases from V and 10 bases from J, with 14 bases between. The germline CDR1 and CDR2 sequences are LNHDA and SQIVND (reference sequence). CDR3 region: CASSNQQGREQFF. The CDR3 DNA is TGTGCCAGTAGTAATCAACAGGGACGGGAGCAGTTCTTC.

The chain couples TRBV27 to TRBJ1-5; tentative D call: TRBD1 (5 bases). Looked up from germline, CDR1 is MNHEY and CDR2 is SMNVEV (reference sequence). The CDR3 consists of 13 residues. Trimming took 6 bases from V and 4 from J, leaving 10 bases between them. The CDR3 loop is CASRVGRNQPQHF. The CDR3 DNA is TGTGCCAGCAGGGTGGGGCGGAATCAGCCCCAGCATTTT.

The chain links TRBV5-6 to TRBJ1-1; D gene ambiguous. The CDR3 consists of 13 residues. Trimming removed 0 bases at V and 1 base at J, with 4 bases between. Per germline, CDR1 SGHDT and CDR2 YYEEEE. The CDR3 sequence: CASSLGGNTEAFF. As DNA, the CDR3 is TGTGCCAGCAGCTTGGGAGGGAACACTGAAGCTTTCTTT.

The V and J genes are TRBV30 and TRBJ1-1; D remains unclear. Germline V gene lookup returns CDR1 GTSNPN and CDR2 SVGIG (reference sequence). The CDR3 runs to 13 residues. V gave up 2 bases and J gave up 1 base, with 8 bases separating them. DNA for the CDR3: TGTGCCTGGAGTAAGGCAGGGAACACTGAAGCTTTCTTT. Amino acid sequence: CAWSKAGNTEAFF.

J is TRBJ1-2 and V is TRBV15; D gene unclear. CDR1 is LNHNV and CDR2 is YYDKDF in the germline V gene (reference sequence). Trimming cost V 1 base and J 0 bases, with 12 bases left between them. The CDR3 has 16 residues. The CDR3, as DNA: TGTGCCACCAGCAGAGGCCGACAAGGGCCTAACTATGGCTACACCTTC. This translates into CATSRGRQGPNYGYTF.

V and J are TRBV19 and TRBJ1-1; D gene uncertain. Trimming pared 8 bases from V and 1 base from J, leaving 14 bases between. CDR3 length: 14 residues. Germline V gives CDR1 LNHDA, CDR2 SQIVND (reference sequence). The CDR3 bases are TGTGCCAGTCGTCCGTTGGCCCCGAACACTGAAGCTTTCTTT. It is translated as CASRPLAPNTEAFF.

V gene TRBV19 combines with J gene TRBJ1-1; 9 nucleotides agree with TRBD1. V dropped 6 bases and J dropped 8; count of bases not matched to a gene: 16. This CDR3 is built from 16 residues. CDR1 LNHDA and CDR2 SQIVND come from the germline V gene (reference sequence). CDR3 nucleotide sequence: TGTGCCAGTAGGCAGACCCGGGACAGGGTACCCATCGAAGCTTTCTTT. It codes for CASRQTRDRVPIEAFF.

The chain is built from TRBV19 and TRBJ2-1; 8 bases are shared with TRBD2. Trimming took 6 bases from V and 8 from J; bases not matched to a gene: 12. CDR3 size: 15 residues. The V gene's germline CDR1 is LNHDA and CDR2 SQIVND (reference sequence). In DNA, the CDR3 is TGTGCCAGTAGCACACTAGCGGAGGTTGGCGATGAGCAGTTCTTC. Amino acid sequence: CASSTLAEVGDEQFF.

CDR3 loop: CASSLMGTDTQYF. CDR3 coding DNA: TGTGCCAGCAGCCTGATGGGCACAGATACGCAGTATTTT. The chain links TRBV5-6 to TRBJ2-3, with D unclear. Per the germline V gene, CDR1 is SGHDT and CDR2 is YYEEEE. V lost 4 bases to trimming and J lost 1 base, with 7 bases between them. The CDR3 has 13 residues.

The chain is built from TRBV18 and TRBJ1-2; D uncertain. Germline CDR1 and CDR2: KGHSH and LQKENI. The CDR3 is 15 residues long. The ends were cut back, 4 bases at V and 0 bases at J, with 12 bases in the middle. The CDR3 is CASSLEELSNYGYTF. The DNA of the CDR3 is TGTGCCAGCTCACTTGAGGAGCTATCTAACTATGGCTACACCTTC.

The J gene is TRBJ2-1, the V gene TRBV14, with D uncertain. Germline V gene sequence: CDR1 SGHDN, CDR2 FVKESK. The CDR3 has 11 amino acids. Deletions cut 0 bases from V and 14 bases from J, with 8 bases between. The CDR3 coding sequence is TGTGCCAGCAGCCAAGATGGGAAAAAGTTCTTC. Protein product: CASSQDGKKFF.

This chain uses TRBV11-2 with TRBJ1-5, with D perhaps TRBD1 (6 bases). This CDR3 has 13 amino acids. Germline V CDR1 and CDR2: SGHAT, FQNNGV. Deletions cut 6 bases from V and 4 bases from J, with 10 bases between. The CDR3 sequence: CASSWGANQPQHF. DNA for the CDR3: TGTGCCAGCAGTTGGGGGGCTAATCAGCCCCAGCATTTT.